These 2 T cell receptor beta chains were sequenced from one sample in a study of T cell responses to AZD1222 COVID-19 vaccine. Only in-frame clones appear in the TCRdb table, and some are missing; sequencing was by immunoSEQ multiplex PCR. The sample has over 150,000 clones; about 89% are singletons. This specimen consisted of peripheral blood, obtained 28 days after the second AZD1222 dose. Receptors originate from an adult who received the AZD1222 COVID-19 vaccine.

The genes are TRBV28 and TRBJ2-1; 7 nucleotides line up with TRBD2. This CDR3 is built from 18 residues. From germline, CDR1 is MDHEN and CDR2 SYDVKM. Unmatched junction bases numbered 12, after V lost 1 base and J lost 3 bases. CDR3 region: CASSLYEGGPLIYNEQFF. Written as DNA, the CDR3 is TGTGCCAGCAGTTTATATGAGGGAGGGCCTCTCATCTACAATGAGCAGTTCTTC.

The CDR3 spells CASSFQGDAGELFF. CDR3 bases: TGCGCCAGCAGCTTTCAGGGAGATGCCGGGGAGCTGTTTTTT. The V gene is TRBV5-1, the J gene TRBJ2-2, with D perhaps given as TRBD1 or TRBD2 (5 bases each). CDR1 SGHRS and CDR2 YFSETQ come from the germline V gene. The CDR3 consists of 14 residues. Trimming cost V 2 bases and J 6 bases, with 11 bases left between them.